Listed below are T cell receptor beta chains from one sample, sequenced in a study of blood T cell repertoires in COVID-19. Profiled with immunoSEQ multiplex PCR; TCRdb holds only in-frame clones, not every one. The repertoire consists of under 450,000 clones, with just over 90% occurring once and the leading ten covering more than 0.85%. What was sequenced was PBMCs or T cells enriched from blood (not recorded which). The source of these receptors is a woman aged 40-49 years who had been exposed to COVID-19. Each CDR3 is given with its conserved first and last residue. D genes are given only for firm matches. Clone size is given for some rows only: seen once, a few or many times, or a class if the clone is expanded.

D gene	J gene	clone size	V gene	CDR3 DNA	CDR3 protein
TRBD1	TRBJ1-4	NA	TRBV24-1	TGTGCCACCGCCGGGACAGTGGATGAAAAACTGTTTTTT	CATAGTVDEKLFF
NA	TRBJ1-3	NA	TRBV6-5	TGTGCCAGCAGCAGTAACGGGTTCTCTGGAAACACCATATATTTT	CASSSNGFSGNTIYF
TRBD1	TRBJ1-2	NA	TRBV4-3	TGCGCCAGCAGCCAAATACCGGGACAGGCTAACTATGGCTACACCTTC	CASSQIPGQANYGYTF
NA	TRBJ2-1	once	TRBV7-3	TGTGCCAGCAGCCTTAGTGAGAATGAGCAGTTCTTC	CASSLSENEQFF
NA	TRBJ1-2	NA	TRBV19	TGTGCCAGCCGGGGGGTCGGGGGGACCTATGGCTACACCTTC	CASRGVGGTYGYTF
TRBD2	TRBJ2-7	NA	TRBV24-1	TGTGCCACCAGTGGCAGGGGCGCACCCGGGAGGGCCCCCTACGAGCAGTACTTC	CATSGRGAPGRAPYEQYF
NA	TRBJ1-2	NA	TRBV24-1	TGTGCCACCAGCCGGGATAACTATGGCTACACCTTC	CATSRDNYGYTF
NA	TRBJ2-1	NA	TRBV6-4	TGTGCCAGCGCGCGTAGTTGGACTGACAATGAGCAGTTCTTC	CASARSWTDNEQFF
NA	TRBJ1-2	NA	TRBV29-1	TGCAGCGTCCAAAACGGGAACTATGGCTACACCTTC	CSVQNGNYGYTF
NA	TRBJ1-2	NA	TRBV7-9	TGTGCCAGCAGCTCCCCAGCCGGAGGGGTCACGCTCTACACCTTC	CASSSPAGGVTLYTF
TRBD1	TRBJ1-2	NA	TRBV5-1	TGCGCCAGCAGCCCTCGGACAGGGACTAACTATGGCTACACCTTC	CASSPRTGTNYGYTF
NA	TRBJ1-2	NA	TRBV7-9	TGTGCCAGCAGCTTTATGACAGATAGCTATGGCTACACCTTC	CASSFMTDSYGYTF
TRBD2	TRBJ2-3	NA	TRBV5-4	TGTGCCAGCAGCTTGAGAGCGGGAGGCACAGATACGCAGTATTTT	CASSLRAGGTDTQYF
NA	TRBJ2-1	few	TRBV5-1	TGCGCCAGCAGCTTGGGGACCAGGGGTAATGAGCAGTTCTTC	CASSLGTRGNEQFF
NA	TRBJ2-2	NA	TRBV5-5	TGTGCCAGCAGCGGGCGGGTGGGAGAGAACACCGGGGAGCTGTTTTTT	CASSGRVGENTGELFF
TRBD1	TRBJ1-5	NA	TRBV7-2	TGTGCCAGCAGTAAGGACAGGGGCCTACTACAGCCCCAGCATTTT	CASSKDRGLLQPQHF
TRBD2	TRBJ2-7	NA	TRBV7-2	TGTGCCAGCAGCCTCGGACTAGCGGAGTACTTC	CASSLGLAEYF
TRBD2	TRBJ2-7	NA	TRBV30	TGTGCCTGGAGCCTTGGACTAGGCCGCGAGCAGTACTTC	CAWSLGLGREQYF
TRBD1	TRBJ2-2	NA	TRBV18	TGTGCCAGCTCACCTGGGACAGGTAACACCGGGGAGCTGTTTTTT	CASSPGTGNTGELFF
TRBD1	TRBJ1-5	NA	TRBV19	TGTGCCAGTCGACTCGGGACAGGGGGCGGGGGCAATCAGCCCCAGCATTTT	CASRLGTGGGGNQPQHF
NA	TRBJ2-3	NA	TRBV5-8	TGTGCCAGCAGCTTGGCATCACTAGCTAGCACAGATACGCAGTATTTT	CASSLASLASTDTQYF
NA	TRBJ1-1	NA	TRBV6-2/TRBV6-3	TGTGCCAGCAGTTACTCCCAGGGAAACACTGAAGCTTTCTTT	CASSYSQGNTEAFF
NA	TRBJ2-3	once	TRBV7-8	TGTGCCAGCAGCCCCCTCGCAGGGCTCACAGATACGCAGTATTTT	CASSPLAGLTDTQYF
TRBD2	TRBJ2-3	NA	TRBV11-2	TGTGCCAGCAGCTACCGGATAGCGGGGCGCACAGATACGCAGTATTTT	CASSYRIAGRTDTQYF
TRBD2	TRBJ2-1	NA	TRBV11-1	TGTGCCAGCAGCTTAGCGATCCAGCGGGGGGGCGGATATGAGCAGTTCTTC	CASSLAIQRGGGYEQFF
NA	TRBJ1-1	NA	TRBV27	TGTGCCAGCAGTTCGAGCGCCAGCCGCCTTGGAGCTTTCTTT	CASSSSASRLGAFF
NA	TRBJ1-5	NA	TRBV9	TGTGCCAGCAGTCGTGGGGGGAAAGGCAATCAGCCCCAGCATTTT	CASSRGGKGNQPQHF
NA	TRBJ2-3	NA	TRBV1	TGCACCAGCAGCCGTACACTAGCGGGCCCAGATACGCAGTATTTT	CTSSRTLAGPDTQYF
TRBD1	TRBJ2-5	NA	TRBV3-1/TRBV3-2	TGTGCCAGCAGCCAAGGGGACAGGGTACAAGAGACCCAGTACTTC	CASSQGDRVQETQYF
NA	TRBJ1-5	NA	TRBV7-8	TGTGCCAGCAGCTTAGTAGTGCCCTCGGGCAATCAGCCCCAGCATTTT	CASSLVVPSGNQPQHF
NA	TRBJ2-6	NA	TRBV29-1	TGCAGCGTGGCTCGCTCTGGGGCCAACGTCCTGACTTTC	CSVARSGANVLTF
TRBD1	TRBJ1-1	NA	TRBV29-1	TGCAGCGCCCGAAGGGGACAGGGCACTGAAGCTTTCTTT	CSARRGQGTEAFF
TRBD1	TRBJ2-5	NA	TRBV7-8	TGTGCCAGTGGGATTGACAGGGGTGCAGAGACCCAGTACTTC	CASGIDRGAETQYF
NA	TRBJ1-3	NA	TRBV5-1	TGCGCCAGCAGCCTGGCTTTCGGCCCAGGTAACTCTGGAAACACCATATATTTT	CASSLAFGPGNSGNTIYF
NA	TRBJ2-7	NA	TRBV6-5	TGTGCCAGCAGGACAAGACGGGAGCAGTACTTC	CASRTRREQYF
NA	TRBJ1-4	NA	TRBV27	TGTGCCAGCAGTTTAGCCCCAGGACGTATGGGGCAACTGTTTTTT	CASSLAPGRMGQLFF
TRBD2	TRBJ2-7	few	TRBV7-9	TGTGCCAGCAGCCCCTGGACTAGCGGGAGAAACGAGCAGTACTTC	CASSPWTSGRNEQYF
NA	TRBJ1-5	NA	TRBV25-1	TGTGCCAGCAGTAGTACAGATAGAAGCAATCAGCCCCAGCATTTT	CASSSTDRSNQPQHF
NA	TRBJ2-7	NA	TRBV6-5	TGTGCCAGCAGTTACTCGCGGGACAGTCATTCCTACGAGCAGTACTTC	CASSYSRDSHSYEQYF
TRBD1	TRBJ1-1	NA	TRBV29-1	TGCAGCGTCGTCCGGGACAGGGGGCTGCATTCCACTGAAGCTTTCTTT	CSVVRDRGLHSTEAFF
NA	TRBJ1-2	NA	TRBV12-5	TGTGCTAGTGGTTTGGTACTCCGGGACTGGTCCAAAACTAACTATGGCTACACCTTC	CASGLVLRDWSKTNYGYTF
TRBD1	TRBJ1-1	NA	TRBV7-9	TGTGCCAGCAGCCCGGGACAGGGACTTAACACTGAAGCTTTCTTT	CASSPGQGLNTEAFF
NA	TRBJ1-1	NA	TRBV5-1	TGCGCCAGCAGCTTCGGCAGCCGGGGGACTGAAGCTTTCTTT	CASSFGSRGTEAFF
NA	TRBJ2-2	NA	TRBV7-3	TGTGCCAGCAGCTCCGGTGTTACCGGGGAGCTGTTTTTT	CASSSGVTGELFF
NA	TRBJ2-2	NA	TRBV6-2/TRBV6-3	TGTGCCAGCAGTCTTACCGGGACTCACACCGGGGAGCTGTTTTTT	CASSLTGTHTGELFF
NA	TRBJ1-3	NA	TRBV30	TGTGCCTGGAGCCTCGGGGGGATCGGAAACACCATATATTTT	CAWSLGGIGNTIYF
NA	TRBJ1-2	NA	TRBV6-5	TGTGCCAGCAGCGACAGGACGGGCGGCTACACCTTC	CASSDRTGGYTF
TRBD1	TRBJ1-6	once	TRBV2	TGTGCCAGCAGGAGCTCCGGGACAGCTAATTCACCCCTCCACTTT	CASRSSGTANSPLHF
NA	TRBJ1-6	NA	TRBV12-3/TRBV12-4	TGTGCCAGCAGTTTAGTTGGCAATTCACCCCTCCACTTT	CASSLVGNSPLHF